Described below is a single TCR beta chain sequence and its context. Its antigen is undetermined. This record belongs to a study of identical twins. General study results and limits: Twin-shared out-of-frame alpha sequences showed excess low generation probability. For out-of-frame beta sequences, excess twin sharing was weaker. While abundant cord blood beta clonotypes carried fewer insertions, memory repertoires showed no such pattern.

Unmatched junction bases numbered 9, after V lost 5 bases and J lost 5 bases. CDR1 SGHTA and CDR2 FQGNSA come from the germline V gene. The CDR3 is 15 residues long. Everyone who gave samples was a healthy Caucasian. Each CDR3 protein gets one entry after TCRdb re-called the 5' RACE reads with MiXCR. This sample has about 1.7 million distinct CDR3 sequences, with around 33% found just once. The clonotype was recovered from a newborn girl in good health. Material: cord blood. The V gene is TRBV7-2, the J gene TRBJ2-3; TRBD1 matches at 8 bases. This CDR3 is CASSARAGGRDTQYF. The CDR3 DNA follows: TGTGCCAGCAGCGCTAGGGCAGGGGGCAGAGATACGCAGTATTTT. The variable domain in full, with the rest retrieved from reference TRBV7-2 and TRBJ2-3, is GAGVSQSPSNKVTEKGKDVELRCDPISGHTALYWYRQSLGQGLEFLIYFQGNSAPDKSGLPSDRFSAERTGGSVSTLTIQRTQQEDSAVYLCASSARAGGRDTQYFGPGTRLTVL.